The 27 T cell receptor beta chains in this list originate from one sample, sequenced in a study of shared clonotypes between healthy human individuals. Generated by immunoSEQ multiplex PCR, the TCRdb table keeps only in-frame clones and is missing some. The sample holds about 460,000 clones; approximately 77% are singletons and the top ten take about 12%. The sample consisted of PBMCs. The receptors come from a woman aged 40 to 50 in good health. Some clones in this sample may be carry-over from other donors' samples.

This clone was detected only once. The gene calls are TRBV28 and TRBJ1-6; D is perhaps TRBD1 (6 bases). Germline V gene data show CDR1 as MDHEN and CDR2 as SYDVKM. V lost 2 bases and J lost 5, with 7 bases in between. This CDR3 spans 14 amino acids. The CDR3 protein is CASSLGQNNSPLHF. Written as DNA, the CDR3 is TGTGCCAGCAGTTTAGGACAGAATAATTCACCCCTCCACTTT.

The V gene is TRBV28, the J gene TRBJ2-1, with 10 bases matching TRBD2. Germline trimming cut 7 bases from V and 7 bases from J; bases unmatched to any gene: 10. Per germline, CDR1 MDHEN and CDR2 SYDVKM. CDR3 length: 15 amino acids. The CDR3: CASTDTSGMRNEQFF. The CDR3 nucleotides are TGTGCCAGCACCGACACTAGCGGGATGAGGAATGAGCAGTTCTTC.

The rearrangement joins TRBV2 to TRBJ2-1; 10 nucleotides align to TRBD2. Germline CDR1 and CDR2: SNHLY and FYNNEI. The CDR3 contains 15 residues. After removal of 5 bases from V and 5 bases from J, the junction contained 6 bases not matched to a gene. The CDR3 is CASSLAGGGHNEQFF. In DNA form, the CDR3 reads TGTGCCAGCAGTTTAGCGGGAGGAGGCCACAATGAGCAGTTCTTC. The variable domain in full, completed from reference TRBV2 and TRBJ2-1, reads EPEVTQTPSHQVTQMGQEVILRCVPISNHLYFYWYRQILGQKVEFLVSFYNNEISEKSEIFDDQFSVERPDGSNFTLKIRSTKLEDSAMYFCASSLAGGGHNEQFFGPGTRLTVL.

The chain carries TRBV29-1 and TRBJ2-5; D is undetermined. This CDR3 has 12 amino acids. Germline V gene lookup returns CDR1 SQVTM and CDR2 ANQGSEA. V was shortened by 7 bases and J by 5 bases, with 14 bases between the two germline ends. This chain's CDR3 is CSADRVGETQYF. CDR3 nucleotide sequence: TGCAGCGCCGATCGGGTGGGGGAGACCCAGTACTTC.

This sequence joins TRBV5-4 and TRBJ2-6, with D unresolved. V was clipped by 2 bases and J by 0 bases, with 6 bases between them. Per germline, CDR1 SGHNT and CDR2 YYREEE (reference sequence). This CDR3 region has 15 residues. The CDR3 region is CASSLRRSGANVLTF. CDR3 DNA sequence: TGTGCCAGCAGCTTACGGCGCTCTGGGGCCAACGTCCTGACTTTC.

This chain uses TRBV28 with TRBJ2-7; D is tentatively TRBD1 or TRBD2 (5 bases each). Germline CDR1 MDHEN, CDR2 SYDVKM. This CDR3 spans 15 amino acids. V lost 5 bases and J 5 bases, leaving 19 bases between the germline ends. The CDR3, as DNA: TGTGCCAGCAGTGTAGGGACGGATCCTTCGGACGAGCAGTACTTC. This encodes CASSVGTDPSDEQYF.

The chain joins TRBV9 to TRBJ1-4; 12 nucleotides match TRBD1. This CDR3 has 17 amino acids. V lost 4 bases, J lost 8 bases, and 12 bases stayed unmatched. Germline CDR1 reads SGDLS; CDR2 reads YYNGEE. In nucleotides, the CDR3 is TGTGCCAGCAGCCCAGGGACAGGGGGCCTGCGGGGAGAAAAACTGTTTTTT. It yields the protein CASSPGTGGLRGEKLFF.

For the CDR3, the DNA is TGTGCCAGCAGCTTCGACGCGAGGAGTGAAAAACTGTTTTTT. Amino acids: CASSFDARSEKLFF. The gene calls are TRBV5-5 and TRBJ1-4; D is undetermined. The CDR3 has 14 residues. Germline V gene lookup returns CDR1 SGHKS and CDR2 YYEKEE (reference sequence). V lost 2 bases and J lost 7, with 12 bases in between.

This clone was found many times. The rearrangement links TRBV6-1 to TRBJ1-3, with D possibly TRBD1 on 6 matching bases. V shed 6 bases and J shed 0 bases, with 12 bases lying between them. The CDR3 runs to 15 residues. CDR1 and CDR2 (germline): MNHNS, SASEGT. DNA of the CDR3: TGTGCCAGCAGATCGGTCAGGGGCTCTGGAAACACCATATATTTT. It yields the protein CASRSVRGSGNTIYF.

The chain couples TRBV6-1 to TRBJ2-1; D possibly uses TRBD1 or TRBD2 (6 bases each). This CDR3 is built from 13 residues. Germline V CDR1 and CDR2: MNHNS, SASEGT. The V gene lost 7 bases and the J gene lost 8 bases, with 15 bases spanning the gap. CDR3 amino acids: CASNRIGGDEQFF. The DNA of the CDR3 is TGTGCCAGCAACCGAATCGGGGGCGATGAGCAGTTCTTC.

This chain uses TRBV6-5 with TRBJ1-5; tentatively, D is TRBD1 (5 bases). Trimming removed 7 bases from V and 0 bases from J, with 10 bases in between. The V gene's germline CDR1 is MNHEY and CDR2 SVGAGI. The CDR3 has 14 residues. The CDR3 here is CASKDIHSNQPQHF. DNA for the CDR3: TGTGCCAGCAAGGACATTCATAGCAATCAGCCCCAGCATTTT.

This chain uses TRBV5-1 with TRBJ2-1; tentatively, D is TRBD2 (6 bases). CDR1 is SGHRS and CDR2 is YFSETQ in the germline V gene. The CDR3 covers 16 residues. Trimming shortened V by 9 bases and J by 0 bases, and 19 bases separated the two germline ends. Written as DNA, the CDR3 is TGCGCCACCAAGACGGGAGAGTTTAGCTCCTACAATGAGCAGTTCTTC. Its translation: CATKTGEFSSYNEQFF.

The chain combines TRBV29-1 with TRBJ2-7; 8 bases line up with TRBD1. Germline-derived CDR1 and CDR2 are SQVTM and ANQGSEA. This CDR3 has 13 amino acids. The trim removed 5 bases at V and 5 bases at J, leaving 8 bases unmatched. CDR3 amino acids: CSVTRQGSDEQYF. CDR3 bases: TGCAGCGTTACTCGACAGGGGTCCGACGAGCAGTACTTC.

To note about this clone: Given a far larger clone just one base away, this is likely a sequencing read error. Distinct nucleotide sequences in the sample also encode this CDR3. The gene calls are TRBV19 and TRBJ2-7, with D perhaps given as TRBD1 or TRBD2 (5 bases each). The V end lost 6 bases, the J end lost 1 base, and 13 bases lay between the germline ends. Germline V gene data show CDR1 as LNHDA and CDR2 as SQIVND (reference sequence). The CDR3 spans 14 residues. The CDR3 protein is CASSWDHTSYEQYF. The CDR3 DNA reads TGTGCCAGTAGCTGGGACCACACTTCCTACGAGCAGTACTTC. The full variable domain, rest sourced from reference TRBV19 and TRBJ2-7, is DGGITQSPKYLFRKEGQNVTLSCEQNLNHDAMYWYRQDPGQGLRLIYYSQIVNDFQKGDIAEGYSVSREKKESFPLTVTSAQKNPTAFYLCASSWDHTSYEQYFGPGTRLTVT.

The chain carries TRBV6-6 and TRBJ1-5; 7 bases line up with TRBD1. The CDR3 runs to 16 residues. Trimming at V came to 5 bases and at J to 0 bases, leaving 7 bases not matched to a gene. Germline values: CDR1 MNHNY, CDR2 SVGAGI (reference sequence). The CDR3 loop is CASSRDSQYSNQPQHF. The CDR3 DNA sequence: TGTGCCAGCAGTAGGGACAGTCAATATAGCAATCAGCCCCAGCATTTT.

J is TRBJ2-7 and V is TRBV29-1, with 10 bases fitting TRBD1. The CDR3 is made up of 12 amino acids. The germline V gene encodes CDR1 SQVTM and CDR2 ANQGSEA. The V and J ends lost 6 bases and 4 bases, in that order; junction bases with no gene match: 3. The CDR3 coding sequence is TGCAGCGTCGGACAGGGGGGTTACGAGCAGTACTTC. It codes for CSVGQGGYEQYF.

V and J are TRBV10-3 and TRBJ2-5; TRBD2 might be the D (6 bases). With 3 bases removed from V and 4 bases from J, the gap between germline ends came to 15 bases. This CDR3 is built from 15 residues. Germline CDR1 is ENHRY and CDR2 is SYGVKD. CDR3 residues: CAISDPRRAGETQYF. For the CDR3, the DNA is TGTGCCATCAGTGATCCCCGGAGGGCGGGAGAGACCCAGTACTTC.

The chain uses TRBV2 and TRBJ1-2; D is unclear. The V and J ends lost 2 bases and 3 bases respectively, with 10 bases between them. CDR3 size: 14 residues. In germline, CDR1 is SNHLY, CDR2 FYNNEI. This CDR3 is CASSEQKGDYGYTF. The CDR3, as DNA: TGTGCCAGCAGTGAACAGAAGGGCGACTATGGCTACACCTTC.

The rearrangement links TRBV7-3 to TRBJ2-2; possible D gene TRBD1, 5 bases. Germline values: CDR1 SGHTA, CDR2 FQGTGA. Trimming took 4 bases from V and 8 from J, leaving 11 bases between them. This CDR3 is 13 amino acids long. For the CDR3, the DNA is TGTGCCAGCAGCTCAGACAGCAGGGGGGAGCTGTTTTTT. It yields the protein CASSSDSRGELFF.

The chain links TRBV2 to TRBJ2-1, with a weak D call TRBD1 (7 bases). The V gene lost 4 bases and the J gene lost 10 bases, with 17 bases spanning the gap. CDR1 SNHLY and CDR2 FYNNEI come from the germline V gene. This CDR3 spans 14 amino acids. The CDR3 DNA reads as TGTGCCAGCAGTGGCGGGACAGCTGGGCGCGAGCAGTTCTTC. It encodes CASSGGTAGREQFF.

This sequence joins TRBV7-9 and TRBJ2-7; the D is unclear. This CDR3 contains 12 residues. From germline, CDR1 is SEHNR and CDR2 FQNEAQ (reference sequence). The ends were cut back, 4 bases at V and 0 bases at J, with 4 bases in the middle. CDR3 in DNA: TGTGCCAGCAGCTCTGCCTCCTACGAGCAGTACTTC. This codes for CASSSASYEQYF. Complete variable domain (other parts from reference TRBV7-9 and TRBJ2-7): DTGVSQNPRHKITKRGQNVTFRCDPISEHNRLYWYRQTLGQGPEFLTYFQNEAQLEKSRLLSDRFSAERPKGSFSTLEIQRTEQGDSAMYLCASSSASYEQYFGPGTRLTVT.

Regarding this clone: At one end, the junction sequence differs from germline, possibly due to a read error. The gene calls are TRBV6-1 and TRBJ2-1, with TRBD2 matching over 11 bases. CDR1 and CDR2 (germline): MNHNS, SASEGT. The CDR3 totals 15 residues. The CDR3 coding sequence is TGTGCCAGCAGTGGTAGCGGGAGGGACTACAATGAGCGGTTCTTC. It is translated as CASSGSGRDYNERFF.

This clone has just a few counts. In the same sample, other DNA sequences code for this CDR3. The chain joins TRBV18 to TRBJ2-7, with 7 nucleotides matching TRBD1. Germline-derived CDR1 and CDR2 are KGHSH and LQKENI. V trimming: 3 bases; J trimming: 4 bases; junction bases outside the gene matches: 6. The CDR3 covers 14 residues. The CDR3 region is CASSPDRQTYEQYF. DNA of the CDR3: TGTGCCAGCTCACCGGACAGGCAAACTTACGAGCAGTACTTC.

V is TRBV10-1 and J is TRBJ2-7; 13 positions agree with TRBD2. Germline lookup yields CDR1 WNHNN and CDR2 SYGVQD (reference sequence). CDR3 length: 18 residues. Losses at the gene ends were 4 bases for V and 0 bases for J; bases not matched to a gene: 9. CDR3 region: CASSALAGGPNYSYEQYF. CDR3 nucleotides: TGCGCCAGCAGTGCACTAGCGGGAGGGCCAAATTACTCCTACGAGCAGTACTTC.

To note about this clone: It differs at one base from a far larger clone, so likely a read error. In the same sample, other DNA sequences code for this CDR3. The CDR3 loop is CASSLSLAGNNEQFF. The DNA for the CDR3 is TGCGCCAGCAGCTTGAGTCTAGCGGGGAATAATGAGCAGTTCTTC. The chain couples TRBV5-1 to TRBJ2-1; 9 nucleotides line up with TRBD2. The CDR3 consists of 15 residues. Per germline, CDR1 SGHRS and CDR2 YFSETQ. Trimming removed 1 base from V and 7 bases from J; junction bases left unmatched: 6. Filled out from reference TRBV5-1 and TRBJ2-1, the complete variable domain reads KAGVTQTPRYLIKTRGQQVTLSCSPISGHRSVSWYQQTPGQGLQFLFEYFSETQRNKGNFPGRFSGRQFSNSRSEMNVSTLELGDSALYLCASSLSLAGNNEQFFGPGTRLTVL.

V and J are TRBV5-6 and TRBJ1-1, with D possibly matching TRBD1 (5 bases). The ends were cut back, 1 base at V and 5 bases at J, with 9 bases in the middle. Germline CDR1 reads SGHDT; CDR2 reads YYEEEE. This CDR3 comprises 13 residues. The CDR3 reads CASSLPWGTEAFF. In DNA, the CDR3 is TGTGCCAGCAGCTTGCCCTGGGGGACTGAAGCTTTCTTT.

With regard to this clone: With a much larger clone just one base away, this may be a read error. The gene calls are TRBV27 and TRBJ2-1; 11 bases line up with TRBD2. Germline lookup yields CDR1 MNHEY and CDR2 SMNVEV (reference sequence). This CDR3 spans 17 amino acids. DNA of the CDR3: TGTGCCGGCAGTCAAGCAATGGGGCTAGCGGGAGGCAATGAGCAGTTCTTC. It is translated as CAGSQAMGLAGGNEQFF.